The 19 T cell receptor beta chains below all came from one sample that was sequenced in a study of beta chain features in type 1 diabetes. The study's findings and limits: When Type 1 diabetes patients were examined, their TCRB CDR3s proved moderately but significantly shorter in all four CD4+ subsets.

Expressed TCRB transcripts were sequenced, since all the RNA that had been isolated was reverse transcribed. The method was immunoSEQ multiplex PCR; TCRdb's version includes in-frame clones alone and lacks a portion of them. The sample has fewer than 30,000 clones; around 68% are singletons. For these TCRs, the target antigens are not known. What was sequenced was Tregs from blood. These receptors were taken from a man aged 18 to 30 with type 1 diabetes.

The V and J genes are TRBV7-2 and TRBJ2-3; 8 nucleotides match TRBD1. Germline CDR1 and CDR2: SGHTA and FQGNSA. The length of the CDR3 is 17 residues. Trimming cost V 9 bases and J 5 bases; bases outside gene matches: 19. CDR3 nucleotides: TGTGCCAGTGACAAAAAGGCTCGGGCAACAGGGGGAGATACGCAGTATTTT. Its translation is CASDKKARATGGDTQYF.

The chain uses TRBV27 and TRBJ1-6; no reliable D call. CDR3 length: 19 residues. V was cut by 4 bases and J by 8 bases, with 27 bases left in between. The germline CDR1 and CDR2 sequences are MNHEY and SMNVEV (reference sequence). CDR3 bases: TGTGCCAGCAGTTCGATGATCCACCGGGGATTTGTGAGGGATTCACCCCTCCACTTT. Encoded protein: CASSSMIHRGFVRDSPLHF.

The chain joins TRBV11-2 to TRBJ2-1, with 10 bases aligning to TRBD2. V lost 1 base and J lost 5; bases outside the gene matches: 8. Germline CDR1 SGHAT, CDR2 FQNNGV. This CDR3 comprises 17 residues. CDR3 in amino acids: CASSLGLLAGFDNEQFF. The CDR3 region has the DNA TGTGCCAGCAGCTTAGGCCTACTAGCGGGGTTTGACAATGAGCAGTTCTTC.

The chain uses TRBV2 and TRBJ1-2; D remains unclear. The CDR3 has 14 residues. CDR1 and CDR2 from the germline V gene are SNHLY and FYNNEI. The ends were cut back, 4 bases at V and 4 bases at J, with 13 bases in the middle. The CDR3 reads CASSGRRGSYGYTF. DNA of the CDR3: TGTGCCAGCAGTGGACGCCGGGGAAGCTATGGCTACACCTTC.

This clone came up a few times. This chain joins TRBV10-3 and TRBJ2-7, with D possibly being TRBD1 (5 bases). The V end was cut by 0 bases, the J end by 4 bases, with 13 bases between. The CDR3 runs 15 residues. Germline CDR1 reads ENHRY; CDR2 reads SYGVKD. Here the CDR3 reads CAISESHRQRYEQYF. In DNA, the CDR3 is TGTGCCATCAGTGAGTCGCACAGGCAGCGTTACGAGCAGTACTTC.

This chain joins TRBV2 and TRBJ2-5; 14 positions match TRBD2. Germline CDR1 is SNHLY and CDR2 is FYNNEI. This CDR3 region has 16 residues. Unmatched junction bases numbered 10, after V lost 8 bases and J lost 5 bases. This CDR3 reads CASLRTSGRNVETQYF. The CDR3, as DNA: TGTGCCAGCCTTCGGACTAGCGGGAGGAACGTGGAGACCCAGTACTTC. The full variable domain, rest sourced from reference TRBV2 and TRBJ2-5, is EPEVTQTPSHQVTQMGQEVILRCVPISNHLYFYWYRQILGQKVEFLVSFYNNEISEKSEIFDDQFSVERPDGSNFTLKIRSTKLEDSAMYFCASLRTSGRNVETQYFGPGTRLLVL.

The chain recombines TRBV6-1 with TRBJ1-2; 7 nucleotides align to TRBD1. There are 13 residues in the CDR3. With 5 bases clipped from V and 4 bases from J, the junction kept 4 bases outside the gene matches. Germline CDR1 and CDR2: MNHNS and SASEGT. CDR3 sequence: CASSRQGVYGYTF. The CDR3 nucleotides read TGTGCCAGCAGTCGACAGGGTGTCTATGGCTACACCTTC.

This rearrangement joins TRBV7-2 to TRBJ1-6, with D perhaps matching TRBD1 (5 bases). Trimming stripped 0 bases from V and 2 bases from J, with 11 bases between. The CDR3 is made up of 17 amino acids. Germline loops: CDR1 SGHTA, CDR2 FQGNSA. The CDR3 nucleotides read TGTGCCAGCAGCTTAGCCCCCACAGGAACCTATAATTCACCCCTCCACTTT. Translating it yields CASSLAPTGTYNSPLHF.

The CDR3 spells CASSLARPQGRDEQFF. CDR3 sequence (DNA): TGCGCCAGCAGCTTGGCCAGACCTCAGGGGCGGGATGAGCAGTTCTTC. The chain recombines TRBV5-1 with TRBJ2-1; D is possibly TRBD1 (6 bases). The V gene lost 0 bases and the J gene lost 8 bases, with 18 bases spanning the gap. Germline V gene lookup returns CDR1 SGHRS and CDR2 YFSETQ. The CDR3 spans 16 residues.

The chain recombines TRBV7-9 with TRBJ2-1, with TRBD2 matching over 11 bases. The CDR3 is made up of 19 amino acids. V lost 1 base and J lost 0; bases outside the gene matches: 8. Germline V lookup: CDR1 SEHNR, CDR2 FQNEAQ (reference sequence). This chain's CDR3 is CASSLGLAGGPSSYNEQFF. The CDR3 nucleotides read TGTGCCAGCAGCTTAGGGCTAGCGGGAGGCCCGAGCTCCTACAATGAGCAGTTCTTC.

This clone is judged medium-sized. This chain joins TRBV7-2 and TRBJ2-7; D not certain. With 3 bases removed from V and 0 bases from J, the gap between germline ends came to 9 bases. The CDR3 extends over 14 amino acids. Germline CDR1 reads SGHTA; CDR2 reads FQGNSA. CDR3: CASSFGALSYEQYF. The CDR3 nucleotides read TGTGCCAGCAGCTTTGGAGCCCTCTCCTACGAGCAGTACTTC. Variable domain in full (rest from reference TRBV7-2 and TRBJ2-7): GAGVSQSPSNKVTEKGKDVELRCDPISGHTALYWYRQSLGQGLEFLIYFQGNSAPDKSGLPSDRFSAERTGGSVSTLTIQRTQQEDSAVYLCASSFGALSYEQYFGPGTRLTVT.

This clone was seen a handful of times. V is TRBV6-5 and J is TRBJ2-1; D gene ambiguous. Germline-derived CDR1 and CDR2 are MNHEY and SVGAGI. V lost 2 bases and J 9 bases, leaving 20 bases between the germline ends. The CDR3 totals 16 residues. Written as DNA, the CDR3 is TGTGCCAGCAGTTACGTCTTCGATGTGTGGGCGAGTGAGCAGTTCTTC. It specifies CASSYVFDVWASEQFF.

The chain has TRBV5-1 and TRBJ2-6, with no clear D. V lost 0 bases to trimming and J lost 0 bases, with 7 bases between them. This CDR3 comprises 16 residues. In germline, CDR1 is SGHRS, CDR2 YFSETQ. CDR3 bases: TGCGCCAGCAGCTTGGCCGGGTTCTCTGGGGCCAACGTCCTGACTTTC. Amino acid sequence: CASSLAGFSGANVLTF.

The chain employs TRBV7-8 and TRBJ2-7, with 10 bases lining up with TRBD2. The CDR3 spans 16 residues. After removal of 2 bases from V and 0 bases from J, the junction contained 4 bases not matched to a gene. The germline V gene encodes CDR1 SGHVS and CDR2 FQNEAQ. CDR3 sequence (DNA): TGTGCCAGCAGCTTATCTAGCGGGGGTCTCTCCTACGAGCAGTACTTC. Translation: CASSLSSGGLSYEQYF.

V is TRBV6-6 and J is TRBJ2-3; 8 bases map to TRBD2. This CDR3 is built from 16 residues. V shed 0 bases, J shed 1 base, and the junction held 3 bases outside the gene matches. In germline, CDR1 is MNHNY, CDR2 SVGAGI (reference sequence). The CDR3 sequence: CASSYSSAGGTDTQYF. The CDR3 bases are TGTGCCAGCAGTTACTCTTCAGCGGGGGGCACAGATACGCAGTATTTT.

This sequence joins TRBV28 and TRBJ2-5; possibly TRBD2 for D (5 bases). This CDR3 is built from 15 residues. The V gene lost 5 bases and the J gene lost 5 bases, with 18 bases spanning the gap. Germline lookup yields CDR1 MDHEN and CDR2 SYDVKM. The CDR3 DNA sequence: TGTGCCAGCAGTCCCAGAGGGCGGTCCCGTGAGACCCAGTACTTC. Encoded protein: CASSPRGRSRETQYF. Full variable domain (remainder filled in from reference TRBV28 and TRBJ2-5): DVKVTQSSRYLVKRTGEKVFLECVQDMDHENMFWYRQDPGLGLRLIYFSYDVKMKEKGDIPEGYSVSREKKERFSLILESASTNQTSMYLCASSPRGRSRETQYFGPGTRLLVL.

V and J are TRBV7-2 and TRBJ2-7; 7 nucleotides match TRBD1. The V gene end was trimmed by 4 bases and the J gene end by 1 base; junction bases not matched to a gene: 7. CDR3 length: 15 residues. Germline assignment: CDR1 SGHTA and CDR2 FQGNSA. CDR3 nucleotide sequence: TGTGCCAGCAGCTCCCAGGGCAGGGGGTCCTACGAGCAGTACTTC. Protein product: CASSSQGRGSYEQYF.

The chain carries TRBV6-5 and TRBJ2-7; the D is unclear. The CDR3 extends over 15 amino acids. Germline V gene data show CDR1 as MNHEY and CDR2 as SVGAGI. V dropped 5 bases and J dropped 0 bases, with 14 bases sitting between them. The DNA for the CDR3 is TGTGCCAGCAGTCAATCCCCAGGTTTCTCCTACGAGCAGTACTTC. It codes for CASSQSPGFSYEQYF.

V and J are TRBV7-9 and TRBJ2-1, with TRBD2 as a possible D gene (5 bases). Germline V gives CDR1 SEHNR, CDR2 FQNEAQ (reference sequence). This CDR3 has 16 amino acids. V was trimmed by 1 base and J by 9 bases, leaving 19 bases between them. The CDR3 is CASSLDTSLVASEQFF. The CDR3 DNA sequence: TGTGCCAGCAGCTTAGATACTAGTCTCGTCGCCAGTGAGCAGTTCTTC.